This TCR beta chain was sequenced during a study of blood T cell repertoires in COVID-19. Study background: T cells, B-cell-depleted T cells, or PBMCs provided the cDNA or gDNA that served as material.

Repertoires were generated with immunoSEQ multiplex PCR, while TCRdb's copy carries only in-frame clones and drops some. Among over 400,000 clones listed, approximately 85% were seen once. CDR3 length: 12 amino acids. V was trimmed by 7 bases and J by 0 bases, leaving 7 bases between them. CDR1 and CDR2 from the germline V gene are SNHLY and FYNNEI. The source is a human donor in a cohort sampled during active COVID-19. The genes are TRBV2 and TRBJ2-7; D is ambiguous. Input material: peripheral blood. The CDR3: CASKHDSYEQYF. The DNA of the CDR3 is TGTGCCAGCAAGCACGACTCCTACGAGCAGTACTTC.